This entry concerns a single TCR beta chain. Its specificity is unknown. This sample was taken from a study of cytomegalovirus exposure and HLA in healthy donors. General observations from the study: What was likely a sequencing artifact was a cluster of highly shared sequence variants. Clonal expansion was found to be greater in HLA-associated TCR beta chains than in equally common others in a later analysis.

Germline values: CDR1 SGHTS, CDR2 YDEGEE. The CDR3 has 15 amino acids. Trimming pared 2 bases from V and 2 bases from J, leaving 10 bases between. Donors in the study were healthy people who gave bone marrow. The PCR contained 60 Vbeta and 13 Jbeta primers. The assay was immunoSEQ multiplex PCR, and TCRdb's table has in-frame clones only and misses some. The sample shows about 200,000 clones, about 88% of them seen only once. What was sequenced was PBMCs. The chain joins TRBV5-8 to TRBJ2-2; maybe TRBD1 (6 bases). This receptor was identified in a woman aged 25 to 39 in good health and CMV-seronegative. CDR3 protein: CASSFKQGNTGELFF. The CDR3 DNA sequence: TGTGCCAGCAGCTTTAAACAGGGAAACACCGGGGAGCTGTTTTTT.